This section outlines one TCR beta chain sequence together with its context. The specificity of this receptor is unknown. Base qualities are missing; no much larger clone stands one base away. This sample is drawn from a study of blood T cell repertoires in COVID-19 (dated by TCRdb to the early 2020s). With regard to the full study: Samples covering the acute and convalescent phases of COVID-19 were provided by collaborators in the United States, Italy and Spain. The material from the prospective study consisted of cDNA or gDNA derived from T cells, B-cell-depleted T cells, or PBMCs. The dataset comprised deeply sampled blood TCRbeta repertoires from subjects exposed to, actively infected with, or recovered from COVID-19. The repertoires were released in a freely available public database meant as a resource for research on the immune response to SARS-CoV-2. The samples were drawn from the first 160 participants of the ongoing ImmuneRACE study and from about 1,200 subjects provided by 6 global collaborators. Sample metadata almost always included a de-identified subject ID, COVID-19 status, age in years and sex. Where available, HLA class I and class II types were taken from metadata supplied by the sample provider and were not determined by assay-based typing.

The CDR3 starts with the cysteine, ends with the phenylalanine, and has 16 residues. Only CDR3 DNA is held: 48 bases, read in frame from base 1. For CDR1 and CDR2, the germline V gene lists MNHEY and SVGEGT. V was cut back by 2 bases and J by 1 base, leaving a gap of 14 bases between them. The paper's findings and limits, for the study overall: Clinical and demographic metadata were provided uncurated, with the amount varying by source and participant.

Samples from volunteer blood donors who had recovered from COVID-19 were contributed by a second Seattle source. Collaborating institutions collected whole blood in K2EDTA tubes following their own protocols. For TCRbeta analysis, collaborators shipped samples in one of three forms: frozen whole blood, isolated PBMCs, or DNA extracted from either of those sample types. TCRbeta CDR3 regions were amplified from genomic DNA by means of the immunoSEQ Assay, a bias-controlled multiplex PCR. Under the source paper's analysis protocol: The number of nucleated cells in each sample was estimated by amplification of reference gene primers within the assay. To quantify the absolute abundance of each unique TCRbeta CDR3 rearrangement, sequence reads were collapsed and filtered. For each sample, productive Simpson clonality was calculated as the square root of Simpson's diversity index over productive rearrangements. The source is immuneACCESS, and TCRdb retained only in-frame sequences with V and J called. Part of the clones is not carried over; for the studies checked, unresolved V genes explain less than half of this, and the remainder is unexplained. V and J calls plus clone size are reproduced from that table; the DNA served to infer D and trimming. For this sample the table gives about 250,000 clones, of which roughly 90% were detected only once. The ten most abundant clones make up 2.1% of the sample.

The sequenced sample consisted of peripheral blood. This receptor was identified in a woman aged 35 to 49 who had recovered from COVID-19. The sequence joins TRBV6-2 or TRBV6-3 to TRBJ2-5; the D region possibly corresponds to TRBD1 (6 bases align). The CDR3 here reads CASSYIPGTLQETQYF. The nucleotide sequence is TGTGCCAGCAGTTACATCCCCGGGACACTCCAAGAGACCCAGTACTTC.